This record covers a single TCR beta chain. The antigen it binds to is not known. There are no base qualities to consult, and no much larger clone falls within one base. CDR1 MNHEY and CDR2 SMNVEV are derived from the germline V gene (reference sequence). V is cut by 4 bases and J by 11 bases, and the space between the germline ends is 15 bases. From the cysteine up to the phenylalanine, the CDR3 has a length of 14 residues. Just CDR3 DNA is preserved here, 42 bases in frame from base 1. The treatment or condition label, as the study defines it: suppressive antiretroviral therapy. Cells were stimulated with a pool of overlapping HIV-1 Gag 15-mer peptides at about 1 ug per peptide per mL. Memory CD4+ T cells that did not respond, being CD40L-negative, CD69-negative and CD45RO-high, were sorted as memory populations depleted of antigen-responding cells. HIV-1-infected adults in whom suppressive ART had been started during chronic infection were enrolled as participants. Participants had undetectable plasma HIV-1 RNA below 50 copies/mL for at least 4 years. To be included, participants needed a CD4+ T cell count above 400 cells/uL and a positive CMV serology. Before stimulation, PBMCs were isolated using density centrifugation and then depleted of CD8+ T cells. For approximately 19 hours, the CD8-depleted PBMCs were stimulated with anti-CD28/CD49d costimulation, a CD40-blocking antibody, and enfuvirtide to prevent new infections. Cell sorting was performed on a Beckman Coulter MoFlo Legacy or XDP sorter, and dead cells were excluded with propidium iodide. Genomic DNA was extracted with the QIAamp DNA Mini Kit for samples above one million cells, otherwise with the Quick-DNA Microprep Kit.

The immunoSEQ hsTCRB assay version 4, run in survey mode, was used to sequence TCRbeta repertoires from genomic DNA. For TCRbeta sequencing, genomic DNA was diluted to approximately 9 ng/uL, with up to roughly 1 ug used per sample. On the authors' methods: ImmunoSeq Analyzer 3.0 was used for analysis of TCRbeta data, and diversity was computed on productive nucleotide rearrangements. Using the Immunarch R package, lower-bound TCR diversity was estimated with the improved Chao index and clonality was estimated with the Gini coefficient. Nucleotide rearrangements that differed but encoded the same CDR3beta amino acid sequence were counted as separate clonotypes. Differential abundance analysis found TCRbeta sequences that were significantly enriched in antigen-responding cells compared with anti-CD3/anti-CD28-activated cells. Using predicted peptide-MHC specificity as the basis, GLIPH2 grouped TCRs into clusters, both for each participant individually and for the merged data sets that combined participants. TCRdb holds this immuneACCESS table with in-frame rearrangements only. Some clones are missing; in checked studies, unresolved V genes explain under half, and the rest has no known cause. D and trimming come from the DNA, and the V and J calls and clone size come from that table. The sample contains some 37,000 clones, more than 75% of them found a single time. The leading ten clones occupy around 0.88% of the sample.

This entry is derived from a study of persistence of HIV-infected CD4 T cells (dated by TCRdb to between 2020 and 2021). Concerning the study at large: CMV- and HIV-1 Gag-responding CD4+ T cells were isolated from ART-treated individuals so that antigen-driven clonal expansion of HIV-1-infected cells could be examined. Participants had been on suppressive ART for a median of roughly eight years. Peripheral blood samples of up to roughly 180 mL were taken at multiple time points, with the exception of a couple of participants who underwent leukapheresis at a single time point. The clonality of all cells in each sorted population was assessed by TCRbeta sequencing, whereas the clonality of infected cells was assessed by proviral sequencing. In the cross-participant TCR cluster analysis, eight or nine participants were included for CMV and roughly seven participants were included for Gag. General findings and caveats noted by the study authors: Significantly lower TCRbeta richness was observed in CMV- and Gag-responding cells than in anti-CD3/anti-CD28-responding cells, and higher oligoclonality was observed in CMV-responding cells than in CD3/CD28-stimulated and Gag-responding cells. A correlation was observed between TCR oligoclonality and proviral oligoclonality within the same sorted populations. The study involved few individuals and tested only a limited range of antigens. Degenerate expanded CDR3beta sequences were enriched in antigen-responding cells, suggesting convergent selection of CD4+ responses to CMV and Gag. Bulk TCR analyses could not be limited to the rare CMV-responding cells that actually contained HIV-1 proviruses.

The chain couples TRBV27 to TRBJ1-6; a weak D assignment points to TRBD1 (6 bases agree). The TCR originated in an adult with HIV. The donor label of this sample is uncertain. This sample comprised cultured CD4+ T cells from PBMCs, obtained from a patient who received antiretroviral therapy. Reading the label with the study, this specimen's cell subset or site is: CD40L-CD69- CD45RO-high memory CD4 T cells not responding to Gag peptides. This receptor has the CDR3 CASSSLGGRAPLHF. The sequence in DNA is TGTGCCAGCAGTTCTTTGGGGGGCAGGGCACCCCTCCACTTT.